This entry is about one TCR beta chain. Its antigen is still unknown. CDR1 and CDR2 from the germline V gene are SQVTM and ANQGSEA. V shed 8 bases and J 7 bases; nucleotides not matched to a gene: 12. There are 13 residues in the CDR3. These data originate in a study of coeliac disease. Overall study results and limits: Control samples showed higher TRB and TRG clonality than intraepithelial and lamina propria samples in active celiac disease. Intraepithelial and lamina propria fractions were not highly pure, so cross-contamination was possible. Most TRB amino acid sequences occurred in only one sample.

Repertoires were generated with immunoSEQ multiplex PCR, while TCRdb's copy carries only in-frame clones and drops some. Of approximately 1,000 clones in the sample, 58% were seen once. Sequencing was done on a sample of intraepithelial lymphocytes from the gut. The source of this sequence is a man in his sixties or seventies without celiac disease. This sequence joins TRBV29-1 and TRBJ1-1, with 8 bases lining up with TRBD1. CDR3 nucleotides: TGCAGCAGCTCGACAGGGGCAACTCTTGAAGCTTTCTTT. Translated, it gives CSSSTGATLEAFF.